Sequencing of this T cell receptor (beta chain) was carried out in a study of identical twins. Study-wide results and limits: Weaker excess twin sharing was seen among beta out-of-frame sequences.

Notes on this clonotype: Antigen unknown.

It was template switching that added a universal primer site, and there were unique molecular identifiers on the cDNA. Using its own MiXCR run on the 5' RACE reads, TCRdb lists one record per CDR3 protein. The sample consists of 250,000 to 350,000 distinct CDR3 sequences, over 8.5% of them appearing once. Trimming left V 0 bases short and J 2 bases short, with 15 bases between. The germline gives CDR1 SGHVS, CDR2 FNYEAQ. CDR3 size: 17 residues. Another study also made use of these data, one on yellow fever vaccine responses in identical twins.

Sequencing was done on a sample of CD8+ T cells sorted from blood. The V call is TRBV7-6, the J call TRBJ2-3, with D unresolved. The TCR sequence derives from a woman between 18 and 29 years old in good health. CDR3 residues: CASSLAVGEPHTDTQYF. The CDR3 DNA reads as TGTGCCAGCAGCTTAGCGGTCGGAGAGCCCCACACAGATACGCAGTATTTT.